This TCR beta chain was sequenced during a study of response to subunit inactivated influenza vaccine. The study's findings and limits: It was suggested by the authors that few new T cells are recruited by each seasonal influenza vaccination.

TCRdb used MiXCR to reprocess the RT-PCR reads, holding one entry per CDR3 protein. Here the sample spans hundreds of thousands of distinct CDR3 sequences, less than 15% being singletons. Ten or more counts support this clonotype. Its antigen is currently unknown. This CDR3 spans 16 amino acids. V was clipped by 4 bases and J by 4 bases, with 19 bases between them. Germline V lookup: CDR1 MDHEN, CDR2 SYDVKM. The sample in question was PBMCs from blood, obtained less than 15 days before vaccination. V and J are TRBV28 and TRBJ1-2; no reliable D call. The source of this sequence is a man aged 45-65 years who received an inactivated influenza vaccine. Written as DNA, the CDR3 is TGTGCCAGCAGTTCCCCGACACTGAACTGGGGCTATGGCTACACCTTC. It specifies CASSSPTLNWGYGYTF.